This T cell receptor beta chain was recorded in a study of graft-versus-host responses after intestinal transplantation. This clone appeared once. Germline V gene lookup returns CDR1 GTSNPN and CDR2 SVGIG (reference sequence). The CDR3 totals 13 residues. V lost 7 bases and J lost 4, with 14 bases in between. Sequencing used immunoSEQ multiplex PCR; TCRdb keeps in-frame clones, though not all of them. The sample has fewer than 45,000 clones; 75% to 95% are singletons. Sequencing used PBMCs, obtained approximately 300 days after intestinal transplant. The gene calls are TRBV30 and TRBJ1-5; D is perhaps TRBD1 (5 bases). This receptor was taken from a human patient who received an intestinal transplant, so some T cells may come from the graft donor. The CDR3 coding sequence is TGTGCCTTTCATCAGGGAGGGAATCAGCCCCAGCATTTT. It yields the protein CAFHQGGNQPQHF. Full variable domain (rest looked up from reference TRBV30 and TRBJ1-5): SQTIHQWPATLVQPVGSPLSLECTVEGTSNPNLYWYRQAAGRGLQLLFYSVGIGQISSEVPQNLSASRPQDRQFILSSKKLLLSDSGFYLCAFHQGGNQPQHFGDGTRLSIL.